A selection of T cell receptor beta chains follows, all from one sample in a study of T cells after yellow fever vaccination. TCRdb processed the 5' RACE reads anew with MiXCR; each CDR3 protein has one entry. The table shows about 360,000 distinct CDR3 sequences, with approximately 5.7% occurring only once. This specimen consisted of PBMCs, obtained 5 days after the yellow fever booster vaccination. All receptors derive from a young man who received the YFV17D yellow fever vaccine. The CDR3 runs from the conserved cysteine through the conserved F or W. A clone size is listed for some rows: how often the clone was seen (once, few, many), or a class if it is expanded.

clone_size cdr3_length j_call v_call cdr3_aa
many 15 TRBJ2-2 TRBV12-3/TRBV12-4 CASRYPGLRAGELFF
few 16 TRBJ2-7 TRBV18 CASSPQTGTGGYEQYF
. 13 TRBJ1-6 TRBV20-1 CSAYQGGNSPLHF
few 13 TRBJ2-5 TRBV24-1 CATSGGAQETQYF
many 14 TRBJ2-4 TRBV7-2 CASSLVGGIDIQYF
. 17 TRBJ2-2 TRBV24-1 CATSDLTGGLDTGELFF
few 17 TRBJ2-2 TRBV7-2 CASRDQAGTGDTGELFF
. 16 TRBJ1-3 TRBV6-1 CASRNGGGVKRNTIYF
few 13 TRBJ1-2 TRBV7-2 CASSLSMRAGYTF
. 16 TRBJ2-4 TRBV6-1 CASSPTFGAHKNIQYF
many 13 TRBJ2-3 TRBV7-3 CASSLGGMDTQYF
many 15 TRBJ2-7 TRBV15 CATSSSTGVGDEQYF
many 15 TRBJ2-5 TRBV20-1 CSSPGLAVYQETQYF
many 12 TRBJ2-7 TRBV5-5 CASSSPRFGQYF
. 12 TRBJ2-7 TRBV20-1 CSVELADYEQYF
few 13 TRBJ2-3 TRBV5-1 CASSHEFTDTQYF
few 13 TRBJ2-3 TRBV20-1 CSAEEGVADTQYF
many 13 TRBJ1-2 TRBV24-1 CATVRQKGYGYTF
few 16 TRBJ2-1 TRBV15 CATSRPGTSLDNEQFF
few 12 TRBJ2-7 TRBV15 CATSRDRREQYF
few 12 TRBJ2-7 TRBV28 CASSLFVGEQYF
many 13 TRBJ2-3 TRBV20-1 CSAVRLAGDTQYF
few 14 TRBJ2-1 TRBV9 CASSVRSTGDEQFF
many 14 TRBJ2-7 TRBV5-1 CASSGRGEWYEQYF
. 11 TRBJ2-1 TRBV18 CASGSRNEQFF
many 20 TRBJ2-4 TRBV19 CASSIGKLAGESSAKNIQYF
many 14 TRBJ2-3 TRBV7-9 CASSSGANTDTQYF
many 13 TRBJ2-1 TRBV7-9 CASSLFGGREQFF
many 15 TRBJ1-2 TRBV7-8 CASSLQRYVNYGYTF
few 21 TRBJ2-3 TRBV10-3 CAISATTGTGGERTAKDTQYF
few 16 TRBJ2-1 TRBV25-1 CASSESTSGSYNEQFF
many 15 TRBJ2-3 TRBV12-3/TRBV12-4 CASRFTSGSTDTQYF
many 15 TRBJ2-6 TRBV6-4 CASSDSHSGANVLTF
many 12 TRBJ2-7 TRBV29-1 CSVGVRTYEQYF
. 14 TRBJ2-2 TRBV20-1 CSATSGTNTGELFF